The sequence of this T cell receptor (beta chain) was determined in a study of T cells in Graves' hyperthyroidism and ophthalmopathy. Note on this clonotype: Its antigen is unknown.

Researchers took RNA transcripts and amplified the TCR beta CDR3 regions from them. HTBI primers were the set used in a first-round RT-PCR of the TCR CDR3. TCRdb reanalysed the multiplex PCR reads using MiXCR and keeps one entry per CDR3 protein. This table holds about 640,000 distinct CDR3 sequences, about a fifth found once. Study findings and constraints: Ophthalmopathy, which appeared later, was predicted by the model a median about 6 months before onset.

After removal of 5 bases from V and 7 bases from J, the junction contained 4 bases not matched to a gene. CDR3 length equals 14 residues. Looked up from germline, CDR1 is MNHEY and CDR2 is SVGEGT. The sequence was collected from a man aged 30 to 39 with Graves' ophthalmopathy. The chain carries TRBV6-2 or TRBV6-3 and TRBJ1-4, with TRBD1 matching 10 bases. The sequenced sample was blood. The CDR3 bases are TGTGCCAGCAGTGACAGGGGGCGAAGTGAAAAACTGTTTTTT. Its protein is CASSDRGRSEKLFF.